The 13 T cell receptor beta chains given below trace back to one sample, sequenced in a study of shared clonotypes between healthy human individuals. Sequenced by immunoSEQ multiplex PCR; TCRdb stores in-frame clones only, minus some. The sample has around 700,000 clones, around 72% seen once. Sequenced material: memory CD4+ T cells sorted from blood. Subset indicated: CD45RA-negative fraction. All receptors derive from a woman aged 25 to 39 in good health.

This chain links TRBV10-3 with TRBJ1-2, with D perhaps TRBD1 (5 bases). V was clipped by 2 bases and J by 6 bases, with 13 bases between them. This CDR3 has 14 residues. CDR1 ENHRY and CDR2 SYGVKD come from the germline V gene. The CDR3 reads CAISEAGGVDGYTF. DNA for the CDR3: TGTGCCATCAGTGAGGCCGGGGGAGTAGATGGCTACACCTTC.

This chain uses TRBV6-1 with TRBJ1-2; D is unresolved. The CDR3 spans 16 residues. Germline-derived CDR1 and CDR2 are MNHNS and SASEGT. The V gene lost 3 bases and the J gene lost 1 base, with 15 bases spanning the gap. The CDR3 region has the DNA TGTGCCAGCAGTGAGGCAGGACTACCACTTAACTATGGCTACACCTTC. This translates into CASSEAGLPLNYGYTF.

This clone was seen just once. This sequence joins TRBV27 and TRBJ2-2, with TRBD2 identical over 13 bases. V was pared by 4 bases and J by 8 bases, with 13 bases of the junction left unmatched. Germline V lookup: CDR1 MNHEY, CDR2 SMNVEV (reference sequence). The CDR3 is 18 residues long. CDR3 bases: TGTGCCAGCAGTTCGACCAGACTAGCGGGAGGTCCCAGGGGGGAGCTGTTTTTT. Translating gives CASSSTRLAGGPRGELFF.

The rearrangement links TRBV6-1 to TRBJ2-7; no clear D. The CDR3 runs 11 residues. Germline CDR1 MNHNS, CDR2 SASEGT. V lost 5 bases to trimming and J lost 4 bases, with 6 bases between them. CDR3 loop: CASSNQYEQYF. The DNA for the CDR3 is TGTGCCAGCAGTAACCAATACGAGCAGTACTTC.

The chain is built from TRBV9 and TRBJ2-7; D gene ambiguous. This CDR3 has 14 amino acids. The germline V gene has CDR1 SGDLS and CDR2 YYNGEE. V was cut by 0 bases and J by 0 bases, with 7 bases left in between. The CDR3 is CASSVDGNSYEQYF. Here the CDR3 DNA reads TGTGCCAGCAGCGTAGACGGAAACTCCTACGAGCAGTACTTC.

The chain recombines TRBV27 with TRBJ1-5; 8 nucleotides match TRBD1. The CDR3 totals 16 residues. Trimming cost V 5 bases and J 1 base; bases outside gene matches: 7. CDR1 MNHEY and CDR2 SMNVEV come from the germline V gene (reference sequence). CDR3 sequence: CASSIITGGSNQPQHF. The CDR3 coding sequence is TGTGCCAGCAGTATAATAACAGGGGGGAGCAATCAGCCCCAGCATTTT.

The gene calls are TRBV5-1 and TRBJ2-5, with 7 bases aligning to TRBD1. This CDR3 is 16 amino acids long. The V and J ends lost 5 bases and 7 bases, in that order; junction bases with no gene match: 17. Germline V gene sequence: CDR1 SGHRS, CDR2 YFSETQ. In DNA form, the CDR3 reads TGCGCCAGCAGTCGGATTCAGGACGGCGACAGGGCGACCCAGTACTTC. This sequence encodes CASSRIQDGDRATQYF.

V and J are TRBV11-2 and TRBJ1-1; D gene unclear. The CDR3 covers 15 residues. Germline CDR1 SGHAT, CDR2 FQNNGV. The germline V and J ends were trimmed by 1 base and 4 bases, with 13 bases remaining between them. The CDR3 is CASSLAWGGSTEAFF. The CDR3 DNA reads TGTGCCAGCAGCTTAGCTTGGGGAGGTAGCACTGAAGCTTTCTTT.

The V and J genes are TRBV11-2 and TRBJ1-3; no firm D call. The CDR3 has 14 amino acids. Germline V gene lookup returns CDR1 SGHAT and CDR2 FQNNGV. V shed 2 bases and J shed 4 bases, with 9 bases lying between them. The CDR3 region is CASSLTGGGNTIYF. The CDR3 DNA reads TGTGCCAGCAGCTTAACCGGCGGCGGAAACACCATATATTTT.

The chain carries TRBV5-8 and TRBJ1-1; D is undetermined. Germline CDR1 reads SGHTS; CDR2 reads YDEGEE. The CDR3 spans 12 residues. V was shortened by 1 base and J by 4 bases, with 5 bases between the two germline ends. CDR3 nucleotide sequence: TGTGCCAGCAGCTTGTATGGCACTGAAGCTTTCTTT. This encodes CASSLYGTEAFF.

The V call is TRBV2, the J call TRBJ2-7, with 7 bases aligning to TRBD2. CDR3 size: 14 residues. With V trimmed by 3 bases and J by 3 bases, 5 bases remained unmatched. Germline V gene data show CDR1 as SNHLY and CDR2 as FYNNEI. DNA of the CDR3: TGTGCCAGCAGTGACGCTAGCGGCAGCTACGAGCAGTACTTC. Its translation is CASSDASGSYEQYF.

The genes are TRBV4-2 and TRBJ2-3; D gene unclear. CDR1 LGHNA and CDR2 YNFKEQ come from the germline V gene. Trimming left V 1 base short and J 8 bases short, with 16 bases between. The CDR3 is 15 amino acids. The CDR3 loop is CASSQASTTVGTQYF. The CDR3, as DNA: TGTGCCAGCAGCCAAGCGTCTACTACGGTCGGTACGCAGTATTTT.

This chain links TRBV19 with TRBJ2-1; TRBD2 aligns across 8 bases. V lost 0 bases to trimming and J lost 9 bases; unmatched junction nucleotides: 22. From germline, CDR1 is LNHDA and CDR2 SQIVND (reference sequence). The CDR3 has 20 amino acids. The CDR3 bases are TGTGCCAGTAGTATAGAACTCGCTCCCCCCTCAGCGGGAGTGTCGAGTGAGCAGTTCTTC. Protein product: CASSIELAPPSAGVSSEQFF. Variable domain in full (rest from reference TRBV19 and TRBJ2-1): DGGITQSPKYLFRKEGQNVTLSCEQNLNHDAMYWYRQDPGQGLRLIYYSQIVNDFQKGDIAEGYSVSREKKESFPLTVTSAQKNPTAFYLCASSIELAPPSAGVSSEQFFGPGTRLTVL.